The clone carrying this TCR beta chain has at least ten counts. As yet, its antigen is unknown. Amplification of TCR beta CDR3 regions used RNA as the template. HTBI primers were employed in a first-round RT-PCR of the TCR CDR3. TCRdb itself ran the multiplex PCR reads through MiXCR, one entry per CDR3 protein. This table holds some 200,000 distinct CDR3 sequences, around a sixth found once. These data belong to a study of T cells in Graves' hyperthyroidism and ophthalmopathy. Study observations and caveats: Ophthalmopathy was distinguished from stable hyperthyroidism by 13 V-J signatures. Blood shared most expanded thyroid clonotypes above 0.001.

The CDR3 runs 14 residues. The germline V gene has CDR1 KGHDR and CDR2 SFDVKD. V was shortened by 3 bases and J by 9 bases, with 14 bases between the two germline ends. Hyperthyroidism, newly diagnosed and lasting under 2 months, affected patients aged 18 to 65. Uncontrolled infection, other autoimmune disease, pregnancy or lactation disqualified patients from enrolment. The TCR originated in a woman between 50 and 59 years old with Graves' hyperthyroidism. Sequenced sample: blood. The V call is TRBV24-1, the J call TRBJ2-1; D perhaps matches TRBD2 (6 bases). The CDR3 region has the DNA TGTGCCACCAGTGATCCCACTGGAGGGATTGAGCAGTTCTTC. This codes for CATSDPTGGIEQFF.